This paragraph reports one T cell receptor beta chain. The sample belongs to a study of blood T cell repertoires in COVID-19. As originally analysed: From reference gene primer amplification, estimates of nucleated cell counts were derived. TCRdb's table, derived via immunoSEQ multiplex PCR, lists solely in-frame clones and lacks some. The V and J calls and the clone size are those of that table, but D and trimming were determined from the DNA. The sample lists roughly 100,000 clones, around 79% occurring once. The sequence was obtained from a man in his 70s with active or convalescent COVID-19. Material for sequencing was peripheral blood.

CDR3 sequence: CASSEGPGASQHF. The CDR3 DNA sequence: TGTGCCAGCAGTGAAGGCCCAGGGGCCAGCCAGCATTTT. The chain employs TRBV6-1 and TRBJ1-5, with D perhaps matching TRBD1 (6 bases). The V gene's germline CDR1 is MNHNS and CDR2 SASEGT. The CDR3 runs to 13 residues. V was cut by 1 base and J by 12 bases, with 13 bases left in between.